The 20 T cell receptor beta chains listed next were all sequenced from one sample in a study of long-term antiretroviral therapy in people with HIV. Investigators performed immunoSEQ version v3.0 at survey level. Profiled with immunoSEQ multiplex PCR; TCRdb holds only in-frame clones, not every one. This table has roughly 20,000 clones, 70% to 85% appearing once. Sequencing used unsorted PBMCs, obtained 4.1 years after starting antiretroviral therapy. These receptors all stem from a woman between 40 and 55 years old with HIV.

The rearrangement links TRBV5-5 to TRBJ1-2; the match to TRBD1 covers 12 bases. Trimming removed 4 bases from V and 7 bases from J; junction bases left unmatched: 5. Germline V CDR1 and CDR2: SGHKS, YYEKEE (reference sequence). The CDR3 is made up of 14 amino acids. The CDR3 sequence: CASSPGTGGFGYTF. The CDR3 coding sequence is TGTGCCAGCAGCCCCGGGACAGGGGGCTTTGGCTACACCTTC. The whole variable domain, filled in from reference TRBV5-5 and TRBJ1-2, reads DAGVTQSPTHLIKTRGQQVTLRCSPISGHKSVSWYQQVLGQGPQFIFQYYEKEERGRGNFPDRFSARQFPNYSSELNVNALLLGDSALYLCASSPGTGGFGYTFGSGTRLTVV.

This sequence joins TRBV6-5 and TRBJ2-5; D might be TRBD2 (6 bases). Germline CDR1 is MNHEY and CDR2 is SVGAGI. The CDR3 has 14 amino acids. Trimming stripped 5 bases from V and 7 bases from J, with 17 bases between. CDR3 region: CASSPSALAGTQYF. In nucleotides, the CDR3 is TGTGCCAGCAGTCCCTCGGCACTAGCCGGGACCCAGTACTTC.

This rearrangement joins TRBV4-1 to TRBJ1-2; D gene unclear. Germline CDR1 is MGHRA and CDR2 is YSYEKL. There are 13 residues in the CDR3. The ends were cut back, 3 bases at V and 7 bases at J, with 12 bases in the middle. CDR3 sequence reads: CASSQVDGVGYTF. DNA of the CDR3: TGCGCCAGCAGCCAGGTGGACGGCGTTGGCTACACCTTC.

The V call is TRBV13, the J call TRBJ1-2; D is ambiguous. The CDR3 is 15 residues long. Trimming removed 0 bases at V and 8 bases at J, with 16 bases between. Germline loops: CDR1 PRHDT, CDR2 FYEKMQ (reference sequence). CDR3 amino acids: CASSLGQFPGGGYTF. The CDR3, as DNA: TGTGCCAGCAGCTTAGGACAGTTCCCTGGTGGCGGCTACACCTTC.

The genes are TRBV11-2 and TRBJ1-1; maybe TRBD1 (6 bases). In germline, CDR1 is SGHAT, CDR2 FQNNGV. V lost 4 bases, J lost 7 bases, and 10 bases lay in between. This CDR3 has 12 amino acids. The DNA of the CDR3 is TGTGCCAGCAGCTCGACAGGCAATGAAGCTTTCTTT. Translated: CASSSTGNEAFF. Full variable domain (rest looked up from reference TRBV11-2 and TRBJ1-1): EAGVAQSPRYKIIEKRQSVAFWCNPISGHATLYWYQQILGQGPKLLIQFQNNGVVDDSQLPKDRFSAERLKGVDSTLKIQPAKLEDSAVYLCASSSTGNEAFFGQGTRLTVV.

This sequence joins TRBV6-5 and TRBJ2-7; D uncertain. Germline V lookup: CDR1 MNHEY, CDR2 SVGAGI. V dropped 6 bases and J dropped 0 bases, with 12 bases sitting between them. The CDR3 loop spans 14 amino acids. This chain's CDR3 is CASSPIRSSYEQYF. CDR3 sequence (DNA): TGTGCCAGCAGCCCTATCAGGAGCTCCTACGAGCAGTACTTC.

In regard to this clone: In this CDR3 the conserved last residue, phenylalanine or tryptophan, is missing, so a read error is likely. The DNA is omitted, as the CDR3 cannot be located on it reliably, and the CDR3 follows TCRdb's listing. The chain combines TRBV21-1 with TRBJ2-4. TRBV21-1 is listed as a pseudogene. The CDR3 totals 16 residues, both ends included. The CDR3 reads CASSATPLRDGTPSGK.

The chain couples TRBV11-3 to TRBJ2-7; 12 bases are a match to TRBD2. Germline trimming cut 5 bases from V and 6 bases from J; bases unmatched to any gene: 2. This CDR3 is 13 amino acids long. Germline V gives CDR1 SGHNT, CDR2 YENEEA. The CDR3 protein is CASSKGLAGEQYF. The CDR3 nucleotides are TGTGCCAGCAGCAAGGGACTAGCGGGCGAGCAGTACTTC. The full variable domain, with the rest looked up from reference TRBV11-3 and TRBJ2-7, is EAGVVQSPRYKIIEKKQPVAFWCNPISGHNTLYWYLQNLGQGPELLIRYENEEAVDDSQLPKDRFSAERLKGVDSTLKIQPAELGDSAVYLCASSKGLAGEQYFGPGTRLTVT.

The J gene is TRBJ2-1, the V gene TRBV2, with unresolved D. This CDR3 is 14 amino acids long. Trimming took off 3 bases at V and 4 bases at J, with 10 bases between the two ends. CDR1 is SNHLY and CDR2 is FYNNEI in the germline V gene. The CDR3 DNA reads TGTGCCAGCAGTGAGGCTTTGGTTTACAATGAGCAGTTCTTC. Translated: CASSEALVYNEQFF. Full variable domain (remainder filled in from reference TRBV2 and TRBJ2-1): EPEVTQTPSHQVTQMGQEVILRCVPISNHLYFYWYRQILGQKVEFLVSFYNNEISEKSEIFDDQFSVERPDGSNFTLKIRSTKLEDSAMYFCASSEALVYNEQFFGPGTRLTVL.

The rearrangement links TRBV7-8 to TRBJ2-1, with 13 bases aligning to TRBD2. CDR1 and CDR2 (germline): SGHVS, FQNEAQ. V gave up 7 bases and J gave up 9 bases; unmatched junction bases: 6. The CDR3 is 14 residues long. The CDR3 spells CASTKTSGRSEQFF. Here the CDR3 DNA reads TGTGCCAGCACCAAGACTAGCGGGAGGTCTGAGCAGTTCTTC.

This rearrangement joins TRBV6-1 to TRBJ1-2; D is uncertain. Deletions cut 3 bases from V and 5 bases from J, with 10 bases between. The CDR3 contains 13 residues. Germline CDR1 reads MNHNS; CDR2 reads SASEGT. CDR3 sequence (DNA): TGTGCCAGCAGTGACCCACTGATTTATGGCTACACCTTC. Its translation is CASSDPLIYGYTF.

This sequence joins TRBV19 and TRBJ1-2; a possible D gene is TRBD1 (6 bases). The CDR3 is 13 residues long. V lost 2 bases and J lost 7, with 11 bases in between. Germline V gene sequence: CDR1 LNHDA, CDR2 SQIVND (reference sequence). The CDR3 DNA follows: TGTGCCAGTAGTATAACCCAGGGGTCTGGCTACACCTTC. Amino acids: CASSITQGSGYTF.

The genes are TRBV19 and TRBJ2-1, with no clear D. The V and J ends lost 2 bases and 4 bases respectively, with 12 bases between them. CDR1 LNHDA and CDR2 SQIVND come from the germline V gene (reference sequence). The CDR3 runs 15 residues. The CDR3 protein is CASSIMRSQYNEQFF. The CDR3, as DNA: TGTGCCAGTAGTATAATGCGGTCACAGTACAATGAGCAGTTCTTC.

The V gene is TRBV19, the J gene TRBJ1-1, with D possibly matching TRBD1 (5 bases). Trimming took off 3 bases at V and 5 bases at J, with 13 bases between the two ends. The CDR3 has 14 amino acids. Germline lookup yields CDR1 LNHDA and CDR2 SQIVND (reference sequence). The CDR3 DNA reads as TGTGCCAGTAGTATTTATGGGACGGGGACTGAAGCTTTCTTT. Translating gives CASSIYGTGTEAFF.

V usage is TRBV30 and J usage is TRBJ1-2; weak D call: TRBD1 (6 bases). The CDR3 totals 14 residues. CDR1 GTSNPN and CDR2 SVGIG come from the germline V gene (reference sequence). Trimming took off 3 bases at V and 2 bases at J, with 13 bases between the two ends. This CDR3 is CAWRGQGINYGYTF. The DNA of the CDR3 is TGTGCCTGGAGGGGGCAGGGGATCAACTATGGCTACACCTTC.

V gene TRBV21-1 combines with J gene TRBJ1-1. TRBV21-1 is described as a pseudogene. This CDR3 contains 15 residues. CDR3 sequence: CASSKVGGKNTEAFF. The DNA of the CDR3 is TGTGCCAGCAGCAAAGTGGGGGGCAAGAACACTGAAGCTTTCTTT.

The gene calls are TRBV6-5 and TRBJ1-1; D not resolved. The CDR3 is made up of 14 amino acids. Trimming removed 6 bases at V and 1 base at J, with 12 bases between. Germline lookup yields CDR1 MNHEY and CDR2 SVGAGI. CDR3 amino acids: CASSLTERNTEAFF. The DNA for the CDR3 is TGTGCCAGCAGCCTTACAGAAAGGAACACTGAAGCTTTCTTT.

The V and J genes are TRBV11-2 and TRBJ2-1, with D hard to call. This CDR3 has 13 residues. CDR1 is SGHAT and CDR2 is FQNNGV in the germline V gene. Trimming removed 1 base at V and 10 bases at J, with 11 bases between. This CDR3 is CASSLGTLREQFF. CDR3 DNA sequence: TGTGCCAGCAGCTTAGGTACCCTACGCGAGCAGTTCTTC.

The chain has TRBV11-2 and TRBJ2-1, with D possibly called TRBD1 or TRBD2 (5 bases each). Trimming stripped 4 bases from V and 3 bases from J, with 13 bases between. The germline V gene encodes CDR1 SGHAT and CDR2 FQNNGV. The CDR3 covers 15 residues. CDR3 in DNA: TGTGCCAGCAGCTCCGGGGCTCGGGGCTACAATGAGCAGTTCTTC. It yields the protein CASSSGARGYNEQFF.

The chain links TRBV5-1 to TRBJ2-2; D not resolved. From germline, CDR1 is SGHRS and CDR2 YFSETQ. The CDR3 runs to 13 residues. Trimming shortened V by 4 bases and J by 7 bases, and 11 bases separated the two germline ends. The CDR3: CASSIRVGGELFF. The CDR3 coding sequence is TGCGCCAGCAGCATAAGGGTTGGCGGGGAGCTGTTTTTT.